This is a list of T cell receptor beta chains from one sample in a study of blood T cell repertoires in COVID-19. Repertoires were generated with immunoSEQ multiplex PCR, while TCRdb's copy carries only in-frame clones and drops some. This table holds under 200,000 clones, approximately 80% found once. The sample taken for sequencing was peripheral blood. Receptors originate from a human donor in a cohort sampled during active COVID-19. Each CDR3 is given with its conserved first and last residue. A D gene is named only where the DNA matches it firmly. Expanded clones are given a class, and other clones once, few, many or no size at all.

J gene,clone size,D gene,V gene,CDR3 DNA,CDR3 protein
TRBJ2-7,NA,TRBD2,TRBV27,TGTGCCAGCAGTTTAGACCCCCCCTCCATCGGACTAGCGGGAGAGGGGGGAACCTACGAGCAGTACTTC,CASSLDPPSIGLAGEGGTYEQYF
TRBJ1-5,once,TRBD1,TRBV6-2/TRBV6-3,TGTGCCAGCAGTGGACAGGGGGTGGGTCAGCCCCAGCATTTT,CASSGQGVGQPQHF
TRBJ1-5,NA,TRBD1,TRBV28,TGTGCCAGCTATACCGGGACAGGGAAAAATCAGCCCCAGCATTTT,CASYTGTGKNQPQHF
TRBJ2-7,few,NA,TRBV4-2,TGTGCCAGCAGCCAAGATAGGAGGGCAGATCACTACGAGCAGTACTTC,CASSQDRRADHYEQYF
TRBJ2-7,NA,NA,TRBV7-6,TGTGCCAGCAGCGCGCAGAGGGAGCAGTACTTC,CASSAQREQYF
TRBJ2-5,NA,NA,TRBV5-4,TGTGCCAGCAGCACTGAGCAAGAGACCCAGTACTTC,CASSTEQETQYF
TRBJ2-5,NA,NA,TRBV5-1,TGCGCCAGCAGCTCAGCCGGGACAAAAGAGACCCAGTACTTC,CASSSAGTKETQYF
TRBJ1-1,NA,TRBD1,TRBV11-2,TGTGCCAGCAACCCTGGGACAGGGATAGACACTGAAGCTTTCTTT,CASNPGTGIDTEAFF
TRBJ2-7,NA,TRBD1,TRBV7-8,TGTGCCAGCAGCTCCGCCCTGGGACAGGGATCCTACGAGCAGTACTTC,CASSSALGQGSYEQYF
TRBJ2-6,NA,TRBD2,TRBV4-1,TGCGCCAGCAGCCCCGAAACGACGGGAGGAAATTCTGGGGCCAACGTCCTGACTTTC,CASSPETTGGNSGANVLTF
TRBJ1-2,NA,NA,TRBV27,TGTGCCAGCAGTTTATCGGCAGCAGGGGTGGTCTATGGCTACACCTTC,CASSLSAAGVVYGYTF
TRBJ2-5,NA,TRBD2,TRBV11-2,TGTGCCAGCAGCTTAATGCCAGCGGGAGGGCCAGGAGAGACCCAGTACTTC,CASSLMPAGGPGETQYF
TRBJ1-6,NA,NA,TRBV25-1,TGTGCCAGCAGTGAATATCAAGCAGGAGGACATTCACCCCTCCACTTT,CASSEYQAGGHSPLHF
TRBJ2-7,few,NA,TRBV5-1,TGCGCCAGCAGATCCGTTGGGGCCCCTCGTCTCGAGCAGTACTTC,CASRSVGAPRLEQYF
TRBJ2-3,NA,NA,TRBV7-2,TGTGCCAGCAGCCGCTGGGCGGGAACAGATACGCAGTATTTT,CASSRWAGTDTQYF
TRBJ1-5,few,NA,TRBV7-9,TGTGCCAGCAGCTACACGGGGGGGACTCAGCCCCAGCATTTT,CASSYTGGTQPQHF
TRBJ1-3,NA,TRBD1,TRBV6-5,TGTGCCAGCAGTTCGTCAGGGGGGGGAAACACCATATATTTT,CASSSSGGGNTIYF
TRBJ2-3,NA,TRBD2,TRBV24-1,TGTGCCACCAGTGACCTCAGTACTAGCGGGAGCACAGATACGCAGTATTTT,CATSDLSTSGSTDTQYF
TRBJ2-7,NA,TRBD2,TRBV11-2,TGTGCCAGCAGCTTAGAAGACCGCGGGCCGGGGGGCGAGCAGTACTTC,CASSLEDRGPGGEQYF
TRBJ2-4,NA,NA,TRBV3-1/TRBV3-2,TGTGCCAGCAGCCAAGTGTCAGGGGAGAAAAACATTCAGTACTTC,CASSQVSGEKNIQYF
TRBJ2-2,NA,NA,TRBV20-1,TGCAGTGCTAGTCCCAGAGGGAAGCTGTTTTTT,CSASPRGKLFF
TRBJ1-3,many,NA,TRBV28,TGTGCCAGCAGTACATTGGCGGGGATTTTTGGAAACACCATATATTTT,CASSTLAGIFGNTIYF
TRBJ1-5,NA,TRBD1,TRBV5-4,TGTGCCAGCAGCTTTGAGGACAGGGGGCTACATCAGCCCCAGCATTTT,CASSFEDRGLHQPQHF
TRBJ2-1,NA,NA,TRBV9,TGTGCCAGCAGCGTAGGTCCCGGTTACAATGAGCAGTTCTTC,CASSVGPGYNEQFF
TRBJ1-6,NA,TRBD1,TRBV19,TGTGCCAGTAGTATAGAGGGACAGGGGACTTCACCCCTCCACTTT,CASSIEGQGTSPLHF
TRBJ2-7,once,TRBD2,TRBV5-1,TGCGCCAGCAGCCCCACGACTAGCGGGACTGGGGAGCAGTACTTC,CASSPTTSGTGEQYF
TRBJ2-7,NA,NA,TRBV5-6,TGTGCCAGCAGTTCAAACGAGCAGTACTTC,CASSSNEQYF
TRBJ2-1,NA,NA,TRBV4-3,TGCGCCAGCAGCCAAGATCTAGGCTACAATGAGCAGTTCTTC,CASSQDLGYNEQFF
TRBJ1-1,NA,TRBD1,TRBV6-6,TGTGCCAGCAGTCTCTTCACAGGGGCGACCGCGCACACTGAAGCTTTCTTT,CASSLFTGATAHTEAFF
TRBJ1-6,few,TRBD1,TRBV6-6,TGTGCCAGCAGTTACCGGACAGGGGGCGGATCACCCCTCCACTTT,CASSYRTGGGSPLHF
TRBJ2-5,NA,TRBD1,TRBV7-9,TGTGCCAGCATCACCGGGACAGGGGAGGAGACCCAGTACTTC,CASITGTGEETQYF
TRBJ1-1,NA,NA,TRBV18,TGTGCCAGCTCACCCGAGACAGGCATGAACACTGAAGCTTTCTTT,CASSPETGMNTEAFF
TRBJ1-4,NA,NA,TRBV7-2,TGTGCCAGCAGCCGAGGGAGAAATGAAAAACTGTTTTTT,CASSRGRNEKLFF
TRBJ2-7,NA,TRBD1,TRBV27,TGTGCCAGCAGTTGGGGACAGGGTTACGAGCAGTACTTC,CASSWGQGYEQYF
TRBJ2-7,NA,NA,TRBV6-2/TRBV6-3,TGTGCCAGCAGTCCGACGGAGAACTACGAGCAGTACTTC,CASSPTENYEQYF
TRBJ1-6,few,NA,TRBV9,TGTGCCAGCAGCGCACAGACAGGAGGCAATTCACCCCTCCACTTT,CASSAQTGGNSPLHF
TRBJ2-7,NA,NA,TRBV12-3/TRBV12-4,TGTGCCAGCAGTTTAACTAGCAAGGGTGGCGGGTACTTC,CASSLTSKGGGYF
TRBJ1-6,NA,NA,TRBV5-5,TGTGCCAGCACTACTGGCGGAGGATCTCCAAATTCACCCCTCCACTTT,CASTTGGGSPNSPLHF
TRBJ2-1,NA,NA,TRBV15,TGTGCCACCAGCCGAGATGACAGCGCCCTCCGGAATGAGCAGTTCTTC,CATSRDDSALRNEQFF
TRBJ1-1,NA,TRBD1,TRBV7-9,TGTGCCAGCAGCTTAGGAAAATCCAGGACAGGAATGAACACTGAAGCTTTCTTT,CASSLGKSRTGMNTEAFF
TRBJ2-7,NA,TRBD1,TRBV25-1,TGTGCCAGCAGTGAACCCCGACAGGGGAGTTCCTACGAGCAGTACTTC,CASSEPRQGSSYEQYF
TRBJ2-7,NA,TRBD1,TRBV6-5,TGTGCCAGCAGCTCACAGGGGACGGACTCTCACGAGCAGTACTTC,CASSSQGTDSHEQYF
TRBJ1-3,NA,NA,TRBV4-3,TGCGCCAGCAGCCAAGATCGCAGCTCTGGAAACACCATATATTTT,CASSQDRSSGNTIYF
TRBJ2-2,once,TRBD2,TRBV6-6,TGTGCCAGCAGTTCTAGCGGGGGGGCGAACACCGGGGAGCTGTTTTTT,CASSSSGGANTGELFF
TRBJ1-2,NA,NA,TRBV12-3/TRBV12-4,TGTGCCAGCAGTTTGGGGGGATTCGATGGCTACACCTTC,CASSLGGFDGYTF
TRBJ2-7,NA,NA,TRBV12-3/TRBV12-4,TGTGCCAGCAGTTGGCAGGGTATGTACGAGCAGTACTTC,CASSWQGMYEQYF
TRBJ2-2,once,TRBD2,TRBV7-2,TGTGCCAGCAGCTTAGTATGGGCGGGAGGGAGCGGGGAGCTGTTTTTT,CASSLVWAGGSGELFF
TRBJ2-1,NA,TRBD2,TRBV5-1,TGCGCCAGCAGCTTACTAGGACAGTTAGGAAGGAGCGGGAGCTCCTACAATGAGCAGTTCTTC,CASSLLGQLGRSGSSYNEQFF
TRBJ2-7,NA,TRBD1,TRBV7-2,TGTGCCAGCAGCATCACACAGGGGGAGCAGTACTTC,CASSITQGEQYF
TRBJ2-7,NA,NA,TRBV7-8,TGTGCCAGCAGCCCTCAGCAGGGGGGATCCTACGAGCAGTACTTC,CASSPQQGGSYEQYF
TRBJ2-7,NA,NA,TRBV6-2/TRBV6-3,TGTGCCAGCAGTCAAGGAGTCTACGAGCAGTACTTC,CASSQGVYEQYF
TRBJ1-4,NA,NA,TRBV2,TGTGCCAGCAGCCGAGGAGCGGGGCTTAATGAAAAACTGTTTTTT,CASSRGAGLNEKLFF
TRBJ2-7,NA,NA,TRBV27,TGTGCCAGCAGTTTTGCAGGGTTCGGTTACGAGCAGTACTTC,CASSFAGFGYEQYF
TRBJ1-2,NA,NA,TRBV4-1,TGCGCCAGCAGCCAAGGAACCTATGCTAACTATGGCTACACCTTC,CASSQGTYANYGYTF